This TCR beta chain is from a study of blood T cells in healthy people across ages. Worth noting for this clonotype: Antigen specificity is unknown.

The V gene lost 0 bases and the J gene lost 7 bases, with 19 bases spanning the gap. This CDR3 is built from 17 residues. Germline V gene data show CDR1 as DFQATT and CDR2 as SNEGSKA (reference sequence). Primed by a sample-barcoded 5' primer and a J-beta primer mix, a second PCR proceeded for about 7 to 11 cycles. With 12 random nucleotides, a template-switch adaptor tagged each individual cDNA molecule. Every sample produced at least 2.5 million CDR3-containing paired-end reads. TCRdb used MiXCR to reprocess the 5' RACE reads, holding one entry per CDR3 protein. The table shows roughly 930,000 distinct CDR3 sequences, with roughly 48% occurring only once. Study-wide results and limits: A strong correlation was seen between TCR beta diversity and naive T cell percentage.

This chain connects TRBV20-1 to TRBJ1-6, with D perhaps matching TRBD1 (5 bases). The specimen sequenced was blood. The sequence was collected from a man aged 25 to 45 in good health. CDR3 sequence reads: CSARDRFRGSRNSPLHF. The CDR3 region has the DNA TGCAGTGCTAGAGATCGCTTTCGGGGGTCGAGGAATTCACCCCTCCACTTT.